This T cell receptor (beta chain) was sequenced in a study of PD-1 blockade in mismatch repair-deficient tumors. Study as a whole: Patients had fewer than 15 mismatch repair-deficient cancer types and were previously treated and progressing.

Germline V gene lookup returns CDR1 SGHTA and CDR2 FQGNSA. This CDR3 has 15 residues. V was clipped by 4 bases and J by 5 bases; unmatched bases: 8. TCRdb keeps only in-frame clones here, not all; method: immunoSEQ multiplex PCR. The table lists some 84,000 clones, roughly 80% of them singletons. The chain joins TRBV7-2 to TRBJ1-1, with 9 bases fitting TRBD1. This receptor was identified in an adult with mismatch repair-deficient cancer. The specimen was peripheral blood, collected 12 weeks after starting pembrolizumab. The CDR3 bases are TGTGCCAGCAGCTACACAGGGGGCATGGGGACTGAAGCTTTCTTT. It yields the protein CASSYTGGMGTEAFF.